This is a list of T cell receptor beta chains from one sample in a study of T cell repertoires in cytomegalovirus infection. TCRdb re-derived calls from the reads in MiXCR, one entry per CDR3 protein. The sample holds hundreds of thousands of distinct CDR3 sequences, 11% seen once. The source material was PBMCs. The receptors stem from a human donor in good health (CMV status not recorded). Some clones in this sample may be carry-over from other donors' samples. Both conserved end residues are part of each CDR3.

J gene: TRBJ2-2
V gene: TRBV10-3
CDR3 protein: CAINGLAGPTGELFF

J gene: TRBJ2-7
V gene: TRBV18
CDR3 protein: CASSLGTGVLIGEQYF

J gene: TRBJ1-2
V gene: TRBV30
CDR3 protein: CAWGWSYGYTF

J gene: TRBJ1-2
V gene: TRBV19
CDR3 protein: CASSMERGMEYGYTF

J gene: TRBJ2-7
V gene: TRBV5-5
CDR3 protein: CASSLTTAGYEQYF

J gene: TRBJ1-2
V gene: TRBV15
CDR3 protein: CATSRDKRDTYGYTF

J gene: TRBJ2-5
V gene: TRBV6-5
CDR3 protein: CASSLGRIAQETQYF

J gene: TRBJ2-3
V gene: TRBV2
CDR3 protein: CASSVKAGGNTQYF

J gene: TRBJ1-6
V gene: TRBV7-3
CDR3 protein: CASSLVGNSPLHF

J gene: TRBJ1-4
V gene: TRBV7-6
CDR3 protein: CASSLGLENEKLFF

J gene: TRBJ1-2
V gene: TRBV11-2
CDR3 protein: CASSSIQGTYGYTF

J gene: TRBJ1-5
V gene: TRBV18
CDR3 protein: CASSPSTGINQPQHF

J gene: TRBJ2-1
V gene: TRBV5-1
CDR3 protein: CASSSWTSGRAKEQFF

J gene: TRBJ2-1
V gene: TRBV6-1
CDR3 protein: CASSPLPLGKDEQFF

J gene: TRBJ2-7
V gene: TRBV20-1
CDR3 protein: CSALTPGANYEQYF

J gene: TRBJ1-2
V gene: TRBV20-1
CDR3 protein: CSASPKGSDYGYTF

J gene: TRBJ2-3
V gene: TRBV11-2
CDR3 protein: CASSPDEGRSPREQYF

J gene: TRBJ1-1
V gene: TRBV11-2
CDR3 protein: CASTLQRVLNTEAFF

J gene: TRBJ1-1
V gene: TRBV4-2
CDR3 protein: CASSQRQGVNTEAFF

J gene: TRBJ2-7
V gene: TRBV20-1
CDR3 protein: CSAGNSGTESYEQYF

J gene: TRBJ1-2
V gene: TRBV24-1
CDR3 protein: CATSDSRGGGYTF

J gene: TRBJ2-7
V gene: TRBV7-6
CDR3 protein: CASSLAQGGRTSYEQYF

J gene: TRBJ2-1
V gene: TRBV7-9
CDR3 protein: CASSLRDQGDNEQFF

J gene: TRBJ2-7
V gene: TRBV3-1
CDR3 protein: CASMLAGGPQYF

J gene: TRBJ2-3
V gene: TRBV10-3
CDR3 protein: CAIRPGTSSDTQYF

J gene: TRBJ2-1
V gene: TRBV11-2
CDR3 protein: CASSSLAGANNEQFF

J gene: TRBJ2-3
V gene: TRBV2
CDR3 protein: CASLAGGPSEYTDTQYF

J gene: TRBJ1-1
V gene: TRBV23-1
CDR3 protein: CASSQSTGKDMNTEAFF

J gene: TRBJ2-1
V gene: TRBV6-6
CDR3 protein: CASSHFLAGGPGREQFF

J gene: TRBJ2-1
V gene: TRBV7-9
CDR3 protein: CASSRPGTGLREQFF

J gene: TRBJ2-5
V gene: TRBV6-1
CDR3 protein: CASTEDLGGETQYF

J gene: TRBJ1-5
V gene: TRBV4-1
CDR3 protein: CASSQGERAGQPQHF

J gene: TRBJ2-5
V gene: TRBV6-1
CDR3 protein: CASSPTWGSHQETQYF

J gene: TRBJ1-1
V gene: TRBV3-1
CDR3 protein: CASSPTGGDNTEAFF

J gene: TRBJ2-7
V gene: TRBV11-1
CDR3 protein: CASSLFRVETYEQYF

J gene: TRBJ2-2
V gene: TRBV7-9
CDR3 protein: CASSFKRTGELFF

J gene: TRBJ1-1
V gene: TRBV6-5
CDR3 protein: CASKEVMNTEAFF

J gene: TRBJ1-2
V gene: TRBV7-8
CDR3 protein: CASSFLPRGPTNYGYTF

J gene: TRBJ2-3
V gene: TRBV12-3/TRBV12-4
CDR3 protein: CASSSYQRADTQYF

J gene: TRBJ1-1
V gene: TRBV20-1
CDR3 protein: CSATGPKDTEAFF

J gene: TRBJ2-1
V gene: TRBV11-2
CDR3 protein: CASSLAAHYNEQFF

J gene: TRBJ2-2
V gene: TRBV6-2/TRBV6-3
CDR3 protein: CASSPLAGGPTTGELFF

J gene: TRBJ1-1
V gene: TRBV6-6
CDR3 protein: CASIERDRTEAFF

J gene: TRBJ1-1
V gene: TRBV6-5
CDR3 protein: CASSYGRGGGTEAFF

J gene: TRBJ1-2
V gene: TRBV7-8
CDR3 protein: CASSLGRAAGYTF

J gene: TRBJ1-1
V gene: TRBV3-1
CDR3 protein: CASSLFGDTEAFF

J gene: TRBJ1-1
V gene: TRBV6-5
CDR3 protein: CASSAGTDYFTTEAFF

J gene: TRBJ1-1
V gene: TRBV6-5
CDR3 protein: CASSYGRVLTEAFF

J gene: TRBJ1-1
V gene: TRBV5-5
CDR3 protein: CASSMNGGVTEAFF

J gene: TRBJ2-7
V gene: TRBV7-8
CDR3 protein: CASSPRGGLAELTYEQYF

J gene: TRBJ1-2
V gene: TRBV9
CDR3 protein: CASSVGDIYGYTF

J gene: TRBJ1-6
V gene: TRBV19
CDR3 protein: CATRKVPSSYNSPLHF

J gene: TRBJ2-2
V gene: TRBV20-1
CDR3 protein: CSAVGTGNTGELFF

J gene: TRBJ1-5
V gene: TRBV19
CDR3 protein: CASSGTGGMRSNQPQHF

J gene: TRBJ1-3
V gene: TRBV20-1
CDR3 protein: CSARGGNTIYF